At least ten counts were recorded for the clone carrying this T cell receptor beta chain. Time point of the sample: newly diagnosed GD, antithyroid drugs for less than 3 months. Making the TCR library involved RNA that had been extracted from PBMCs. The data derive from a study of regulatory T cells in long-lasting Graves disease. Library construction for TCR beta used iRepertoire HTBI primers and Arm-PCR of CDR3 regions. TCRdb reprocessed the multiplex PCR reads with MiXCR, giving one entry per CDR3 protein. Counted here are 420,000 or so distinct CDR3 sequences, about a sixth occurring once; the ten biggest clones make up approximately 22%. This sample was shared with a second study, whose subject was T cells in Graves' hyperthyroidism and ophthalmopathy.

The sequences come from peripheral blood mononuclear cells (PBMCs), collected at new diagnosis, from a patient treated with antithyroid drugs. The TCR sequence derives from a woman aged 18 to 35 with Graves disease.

The CDR3 is CASSDGDRKSNYGYTF. The CDR3 DNA follows: TGTGCCAGCAGTGACGGAGACAGGAAATCTAACTATGGCTACACCTTC. This chain uses TRBV27 with TRBJ1-2, with a possible D match to TRBD1 (6 bases). V was pared by 5 bases and J by 0 bases, with 16 bases between. CDR3 size: 16 residues. CDR1 MNHEY and CDR2 SMNVEV come from the germline V gene (reference sequence).